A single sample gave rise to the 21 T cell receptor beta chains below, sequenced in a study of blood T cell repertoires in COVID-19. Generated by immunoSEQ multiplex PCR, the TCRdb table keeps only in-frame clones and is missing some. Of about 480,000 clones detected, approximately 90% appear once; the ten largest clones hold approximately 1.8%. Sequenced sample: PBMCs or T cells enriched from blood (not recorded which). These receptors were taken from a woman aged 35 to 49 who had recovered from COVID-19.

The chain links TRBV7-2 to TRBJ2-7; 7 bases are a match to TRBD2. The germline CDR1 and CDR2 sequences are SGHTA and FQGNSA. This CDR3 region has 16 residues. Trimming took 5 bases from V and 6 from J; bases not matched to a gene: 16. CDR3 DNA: TGTGCCAGCAGCCCAGATAGGGTAGCGGGTCTCGGCGAGCAGTACTTC. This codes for CASSPDRVAGLGEQYF.

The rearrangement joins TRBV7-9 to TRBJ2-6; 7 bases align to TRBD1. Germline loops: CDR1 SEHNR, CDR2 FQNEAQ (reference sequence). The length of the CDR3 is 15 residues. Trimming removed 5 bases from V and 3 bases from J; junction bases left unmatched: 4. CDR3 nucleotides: TGTGCCAGCAGCAACCGGGACAGTGGGGCCAACGTCCTGACTTTC. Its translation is CASSNRDSGANVLTF.

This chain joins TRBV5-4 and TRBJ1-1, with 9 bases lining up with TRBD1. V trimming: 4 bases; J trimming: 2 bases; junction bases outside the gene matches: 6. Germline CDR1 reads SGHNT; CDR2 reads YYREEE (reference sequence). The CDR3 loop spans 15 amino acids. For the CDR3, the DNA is TGTGCCAGCAGCGTACCGGGACAGGGAAACACTGAAGCTTTCTTT. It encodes CASSVPGQGNTEAFF.

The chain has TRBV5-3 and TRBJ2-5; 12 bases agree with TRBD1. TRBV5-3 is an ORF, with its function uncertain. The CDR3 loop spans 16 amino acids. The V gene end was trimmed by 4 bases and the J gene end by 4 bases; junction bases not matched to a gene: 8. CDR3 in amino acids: CARSHTGTGGGETQYF. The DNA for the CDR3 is TGTGCCAGAAGCCACACGGGGACAGGGGGCGGAGAGACCCAGTACTTC.

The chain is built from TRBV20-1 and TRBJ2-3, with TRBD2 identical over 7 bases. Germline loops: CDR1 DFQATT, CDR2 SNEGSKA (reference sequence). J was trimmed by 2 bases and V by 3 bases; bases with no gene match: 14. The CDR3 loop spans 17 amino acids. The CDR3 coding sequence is TGCAGTGCTAGTACCCCTCCCGGGCGGGAGATCACAGATACGCAGTATTTT. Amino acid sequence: CSASTPPGREITDTQYF.

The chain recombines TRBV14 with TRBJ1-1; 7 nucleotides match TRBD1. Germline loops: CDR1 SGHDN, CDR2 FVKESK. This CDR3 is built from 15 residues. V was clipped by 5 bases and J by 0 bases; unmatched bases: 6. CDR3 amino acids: CASSNRGLLNTEAFF. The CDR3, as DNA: TGTGCCAGCAGCAACAGGGGCCTCTTGAACACTGAAGCTTTCTTT.

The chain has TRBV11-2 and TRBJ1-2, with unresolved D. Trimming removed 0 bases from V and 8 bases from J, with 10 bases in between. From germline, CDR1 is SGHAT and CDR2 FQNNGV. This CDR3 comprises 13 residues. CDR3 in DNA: TGTGCCAGCAGCTTAGACCGGGGTCTCGGCTACACCTTC. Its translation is CASSLDRGLGYTF. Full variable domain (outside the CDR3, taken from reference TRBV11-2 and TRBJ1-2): EAGVAQSPRYKIIEKRQSVAFWCNPISGHATLYWYQQILGQGPKLLIQFQNNGVVDDSQLPKDRFSAERLKGVDSTLKIQPAKLEDSAVYLCASSLDRGLGYTFGSGTRLTVV.

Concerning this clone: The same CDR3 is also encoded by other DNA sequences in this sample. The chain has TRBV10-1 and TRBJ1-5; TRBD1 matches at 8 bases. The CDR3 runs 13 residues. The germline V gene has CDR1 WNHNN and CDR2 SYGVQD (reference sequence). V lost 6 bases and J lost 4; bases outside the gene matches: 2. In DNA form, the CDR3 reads TGCGCCAGCAGCGACAGGGGTAATCAGCCCCAGCATTTT. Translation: CASSDRGNQPQHF.

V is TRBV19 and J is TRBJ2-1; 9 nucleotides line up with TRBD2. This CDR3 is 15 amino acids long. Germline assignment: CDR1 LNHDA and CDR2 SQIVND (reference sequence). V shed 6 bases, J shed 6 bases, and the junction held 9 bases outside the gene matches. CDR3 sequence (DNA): TGTGCCAGTAGACGAGCGGGGGGTTCCCTCAATGAGCAGTTCTTC. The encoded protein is CASRRAGGSLNEQFF.

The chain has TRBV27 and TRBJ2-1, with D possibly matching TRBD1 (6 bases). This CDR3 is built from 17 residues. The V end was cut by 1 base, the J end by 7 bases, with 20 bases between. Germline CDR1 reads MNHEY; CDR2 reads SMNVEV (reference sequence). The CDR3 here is CASSLLPPPGVGNEQFF. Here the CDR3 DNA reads TGTGCCAGCAGTTTATTACCCCCTCCAGGGGTGGGTAATGAGCAGTTCTTC.

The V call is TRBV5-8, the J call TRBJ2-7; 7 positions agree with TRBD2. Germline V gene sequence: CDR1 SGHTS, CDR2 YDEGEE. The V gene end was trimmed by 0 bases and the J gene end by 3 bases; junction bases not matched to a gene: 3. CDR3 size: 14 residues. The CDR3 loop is CASSLAGGGYEQYF. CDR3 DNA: TGTGCCAGCAGCTTGGCGGGAGGTGGCTACGAGCAGTACTTC.

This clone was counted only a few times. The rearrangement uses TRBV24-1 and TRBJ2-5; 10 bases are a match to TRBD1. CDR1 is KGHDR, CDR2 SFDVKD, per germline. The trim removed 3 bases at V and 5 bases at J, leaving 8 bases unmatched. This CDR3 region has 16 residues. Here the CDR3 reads CATSDPSRDRGETQYF. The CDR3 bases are TGTGCCACCAGTGATCCGTCCCGGGACAGGGGTGAGACCCAGTACTTC.

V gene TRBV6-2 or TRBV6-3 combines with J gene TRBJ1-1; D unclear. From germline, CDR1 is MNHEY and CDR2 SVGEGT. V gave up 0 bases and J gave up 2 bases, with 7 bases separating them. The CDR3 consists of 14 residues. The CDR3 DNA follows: TGTGCCAGCAGTTACTCGAGATCAAACACTGAAGCTTTCTTT. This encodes CASSYSRSNTEAFF.

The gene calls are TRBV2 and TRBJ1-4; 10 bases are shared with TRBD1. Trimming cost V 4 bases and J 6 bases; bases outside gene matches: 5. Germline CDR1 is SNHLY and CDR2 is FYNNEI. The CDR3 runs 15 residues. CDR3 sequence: CASSGRTGGDEKLFF. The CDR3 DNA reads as TGTGCCAGCAGTGGGAGGACAGGGGGGGATGAAAAACTGTTTTTT. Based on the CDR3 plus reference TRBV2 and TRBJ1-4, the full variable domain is EPEVTQTPSHQVTQMGQEVILRCVPISNHLYFYWYRQILGQKVEFLVSFYNNEISEKSEIFDDQFSVERPDGSNFTLKIRSTKLEDSAMYFCASSGRTGGDEKLFFGSGTQLSVL.

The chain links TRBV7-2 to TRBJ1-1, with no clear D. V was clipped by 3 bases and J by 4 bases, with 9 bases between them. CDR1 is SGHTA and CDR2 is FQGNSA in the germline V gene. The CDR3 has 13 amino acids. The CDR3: CASSFREATEAFF. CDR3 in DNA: TGTGCCAGCAGCTTTCGGGAGGCCACTGAAGCTTTCTTT.

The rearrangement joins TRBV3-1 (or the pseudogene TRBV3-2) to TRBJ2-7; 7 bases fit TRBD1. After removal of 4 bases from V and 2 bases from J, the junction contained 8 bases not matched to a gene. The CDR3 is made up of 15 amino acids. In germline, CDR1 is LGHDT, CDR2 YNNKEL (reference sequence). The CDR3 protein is CASSRQGARPYEQYF. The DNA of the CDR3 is TGTGCCAGCAGCCGACAGGGTGCTCGGCCCTACGAGCAGTACTTC.

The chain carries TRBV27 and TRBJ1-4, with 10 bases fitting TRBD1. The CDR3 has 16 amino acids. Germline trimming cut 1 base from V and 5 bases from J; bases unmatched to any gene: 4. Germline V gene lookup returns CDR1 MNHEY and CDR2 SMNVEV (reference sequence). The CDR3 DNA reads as TGTGCCAGCAGTTTATTTATGGGACAGGGGAATGAAAAACTGTTTTTT. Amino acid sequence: CASSLFMGQGNEKLFF.

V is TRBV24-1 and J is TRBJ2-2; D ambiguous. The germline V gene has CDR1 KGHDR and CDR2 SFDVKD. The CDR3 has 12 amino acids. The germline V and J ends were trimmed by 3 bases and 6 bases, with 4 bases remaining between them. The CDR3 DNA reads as TGTGCCACCAGTGATAGCGCCGGGGAGCTGTTTTTT. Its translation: CATSDSAGELFF.

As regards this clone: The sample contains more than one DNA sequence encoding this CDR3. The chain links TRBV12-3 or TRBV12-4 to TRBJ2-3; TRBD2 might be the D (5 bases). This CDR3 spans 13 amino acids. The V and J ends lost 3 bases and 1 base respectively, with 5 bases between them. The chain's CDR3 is CASSLRGTDTQYF. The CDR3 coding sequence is TGTGCCAGCAGTTTGCGGGGCACAGATACGCAGTATTTT.

CDR3: CASTPLGGREQYF. In nucleotides, the CDR3 is TGTGCCAGCACCCCCCTCGGGGGAAGGGAGCAGTACTTC. The chain uses TRBV12-3 or TRBV12-4 and TRBJ2-7, with D perhaps TRBD2 (6 bases). This CDR3 spans 13 amino acids. Trimming stripped 7 bases from V and 7 bases from J, with 17 bases between.

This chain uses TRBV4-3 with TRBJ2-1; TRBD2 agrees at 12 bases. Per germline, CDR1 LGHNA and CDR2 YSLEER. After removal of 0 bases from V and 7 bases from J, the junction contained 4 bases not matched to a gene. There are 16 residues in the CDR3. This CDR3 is CASSQDRLAGGNEQFF. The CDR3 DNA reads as TGCGCCAGCAGCCAAGATCGCCTAGCGGGAGGGAATGAGCAGTTCTTC.